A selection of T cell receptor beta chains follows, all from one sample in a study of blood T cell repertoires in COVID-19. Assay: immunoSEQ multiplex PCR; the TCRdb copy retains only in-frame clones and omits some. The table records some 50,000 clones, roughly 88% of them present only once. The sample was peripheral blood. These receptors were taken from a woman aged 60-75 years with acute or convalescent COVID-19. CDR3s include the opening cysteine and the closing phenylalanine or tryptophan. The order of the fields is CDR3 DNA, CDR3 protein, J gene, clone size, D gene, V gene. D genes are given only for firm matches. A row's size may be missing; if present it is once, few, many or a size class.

DNA: TGCGCCAGCAGCCAAGCGGACAGGGTCAATGAGCAGTTCTTC
CDR3: CASSQADRVNEQFF
J: TRBJ2-1
size: .
D: TRBD1
V: TRBV4-1

DNA: TGCGCCAGCCACCCCGGGGGGGCCCCAGCCGGGGAGCTGTTTTTT
CDR3: CASHPGGAPAGELFF
J: TRBJ2-2
size: .
D: TRBD2
V: TRBV5-1

DNA: TGTGCCAGTAGAGGCAGGGCACGGGAGGGCTACAATGAGCAGTTCTTC
CDR3: CASRGRAREGYNEQFF
J: TRBJ2-1
size: .
D: TRBD2
V: TRBV19

DNA: TGCGCCAGCAGCCCCCAGGGAACCGAGCCGGTTCACACCTTC
CDR3: CASSPQGTEPVHTF
J: TRBJ1-2
size: .
D: .
V: TRBV4-1

DNA: TGTGCCAGCAGCGCTCCGCTAGCGGGAGCCTACGAGCAGTACTTC
CDR3: CASSAPLAGAYEQYF
J: TRBJ2-7
size: .
D: TRBD2
V: TRBV2

DNA: TGTGCCAGCAGTGAACGAGACAGGGGGCCCTACGAGCAGTACTTC
CDR3: CASSERDRGPYEQYF
J: TRBJ2-7
size: .
D: TRBD1
V: TRBV6-1

DNA: TGTGCCTGGGTGCCCGTGGGACAGGGGGCGATGAAGGAGCTGTTTTTT
CDR3: CAWVPVGQGAMKELFF
J: TRBJ2-2
size: once
D: TRBD1
V: TRBV30

DNA: TGTGCCAGTAGTATTGTCGGAGCTAACTATGGCTACACCTTC
CDR3: CASSIVGANYGYTF
J: TRBJ1-2
size: .
D: .
V: TRBV19

DNA: TGTGCCAGCAGCTTAGTAGGGGGAGGGATCACAGATACGCAGTATTTT
CDR3: CASSLVGGGITDTQYF
J: TRBJ2-3
size: .
D: .
V: TRBV7-2

DNA: TGTGCCAGCAGCTGGCCGGGAACAGGGTGGAAGAACACTGAAGCTTTCTTT
CDR3: CASSWPGTGWKNTEAFF
J: TRBJ1-1
size: once
D: .
V: TRBV5-8

DNA: TGTGCCAGTAGTACAGGGACAGTAATTAATTCACCCCTCCACTTT
CDR3: CASSTGTVINSPLHF
J: TRBJ1-6
size: few
D: TRBD1
V: TRBV19

DNA: TGTGCCAGCTCACCACGAGATCACTTTAACACTGAAGCTTTCTTT
CDR3: CASSPRDHFNTEAFF
J: TRBJ1-1
size: .
D: .
V: TRBV18

DNA: TGTGCCAGCAGCCCGCGCCATACCCTTTTGGACAGCAATGGCTACACCTTC
CDR3: CASSPRHTLLDSNGYTF
J: TRBJ1-2
size: .
D: .
V: TRBV9

DNA: TGTGCCACCCAAGGGGAGGACTATGGCTACACCTTC
CDR3: CATQGEDYGYTF
J: TRBJ1-2
size: .
D: .
V: TRBV24-1

DNA: TGTGCCAGCAGCCAGGGACTAGCGGGAAGAAAGAACTACGAGCAGTACTTC
CDR3: CASSQGLAGRKNYEQYF
J: TRBJ2-7
size: once
D: TRBD2
V: TRBV5-6

DNA: TGTGCCAGCAGATCCCGGGACAGCTGGCCCTATTACACCTTC
CDR3: CASRSRDSWPYYTF
J: TRBJ1-2
size: .
D: TRBD1
V: TRBV27

DNA: TGTGCCAGCACCAACCGGGACAGGGGCACTGAAGCTTTCTTT
CDR3: CASTNRDRGTEAFF
J: TRBJ1-1
size: .
D: TRBD1
V: TRBV3-1/TRBV3-2

DNA: TGTGCCAGCAGTTACCAGGGTCTTGTGAACACTGAAGCTTTCTTT
CDR3: CASSYQGLVNTEAFF
J: TRBJ1-1
size: .
D: .
V: TRBV6-2/TRBV6-3

DNA: TGTGCCAGCAGCGAAGGTCAGGGGGTCAACGATGAGCAGTTCTTC
CDR3: CASSEGQGVNDEQFF
J: TRBJ2-1
size: .
D: TRBD1
V: TRBV9

DNA: TGTGCCAGCAGCCCCCGGACGCGGGAGCGCAACAATGAGCAGTTCTTC
CDR3: CASSPRTRERNNEQFF
J: TRBJ2-1
size: .
D: TRBD2
V: TRBV7-3

DNA: TGTGCCAGCAGCTGGACGGAGGCCGGGGAGCTGTTTTTT
CDR3: CASSWTEAGELFF
J: TRBJ2-2
size: once
D: .
V: TRBV7-9

DNA: TGTGCCAGCAGCCATCGACTAGCGGGATTAAATGAGCAGTTCTTC
CDR3: CASSHRLAGLNEQFF
J: TRBJ2-1
size: .
D: TRBD2
V: TRBV3-1/TRBV3-2

DNA: TGTGCTAGCAGCTTAGTTTCGGACAGGGGGCTTGATACGCAGTATTTT
CDR3: CASSLVSDRGLDTQYF
J: TRBJ2-3
size: .
D: TRBD1
V: TRBV7-7

DNA: TGTGCCAGTCGACCCCGGGACTACTCTGAAGCTTTCTTT
CDR3: CASRPRDYSEAFF
J: TRBJ1-1
size: .
D: .
V: TRBV19

DNA: TGTGCCAGCAGGGGTCCGGGACTAGTTATCTACGAGCAGTACTTC
CDR3: CASRGPGLVIYEQYF
J: TRBJ2-7
size: .
D: TRBD2
V: TRBV6-5

DNA: TGCGCCAGCAGGCCGGGGGCAGATACGCAGTATTTT
CDR3: CASRPGADTQYF
J: TRBJ2-3
size: .
D: .
V: TRBV10-1

DNA: TGTGCGTCGACGCAGGGGCGGATGGGCACTGAAGCTTTCTTT
CDR3: CASTQGRMGTEAFF
J: TRBJ1-1
size: .
D: .
V: TRBV30

DNA: TGTGCCACCAGTGTACAGGGGATTAATCAGCCCCAGCATTTT
CDR3: CATSVQGINQPQHF
J: TRBJ1-5
size: .
D: TRBD1
V: TRBV24-1

DNA: TGTGCCAGCAGTTTCCTCGCAGGGGGCGATGAAAAACTGTTTTTT
CDR3: CASSFLAGGDEKLFF
J: TRBJ1-4
size: .
D: TRBD1
V: TRBV28

DNA: TGTGCCAGCAGCTTGGCCACCCCCGGGGATACGCAGTATTTT
CDR3: CASSLATPGDTQYF
J: TRBJ2-3
size: .
D: .
V: TRBV5-6

DNA: TGCGCCAGCAGCTACTCGGGGGGACAGGGAGTAGGCGAGCAGTACTTC
CDR3: CASSYSGGQGVGEQYF
J: TRBJ2-7
size: .
D: TRBD1
V: TRBV5-1

DNA: TGTGCCAGCTCACCGGGACACCTAACCTACGAGCAGTACTTC
CDR3: CASSPGHLTYEQYF
J: TRBJ2-7
size: .
D: .
V: TRBV18

DNA: TGTGCCAGTAGACAAACAGGGGGCGGCAACTATGGCTACACCTTC
CDR3: CASRQTGGGNYGYTF
J: TRBJ1-2
size: .
D: TRBD1
V: TRBV19

DNA: TGTGCCAGCGTAGGGGTGGCGGGGGCCCAAGAGACCCAGTACTTC
CDR3: CASVGVAGAQETQYF
J: TRBJ2-5
size: .
D: .
V: TRBV2

DNA: TGTGCCCGACAGGCAAAGGATCAGCCCCAGCATTTT
CDR3: CARQAKDQPQHF
J: TRBJ1-5
size: .
D: .
V: TRBV5-3

DNA: TGTGCCAGCAGCCAACAATTCGGGACAGCTGGAAACACCATATATTTT
CDR3: CASSQQFGTAGNTIYF
J: TRBJ1-3
size: .
D: TRBD1
V: TRBV3-1/TRBV3-2

DNA: TGTGCCAGCAGTAGAGAGGGTCAAGGGTTAACTGAAGCTTTCTTT
CDR3: CASSREGQGLTEAFF
J: TRBJ1-1
size: .
D: .
V: TRBV2

DNA: TGTGCCAGCAGGGAAACACGGGGTAGCGGGAGGGCCTTCAGATTCGGGGAGCTGTTTTTT
CDR3: CASRETRGSGRAFRFGELFF
J: TRBJ2-2
size: .
D: TRBD2
V: TRBV27

DNA: TGTGCCAGCAGGGACCCGGTGGGACAGGGCCCCGAAAAACTGTTTTTT
CDR3: CASRDPVGQGPEKLFF
J: TRBJ1-4
size: .
D: TRBD1
V: TRBV28

DNA: TGTGCCAGCTCAAACTCTGACAGGCCTCTGGCTGAAGCTTTCTTT
CDR3: CASSNSDRPLAEAFF
J: TRBJ1-1
size: .
D: .
V: TRBV18

DNA: TGTGCCTGGAGTGTACGCACAGTCAAAAACACCGGGGAGCTGTTTTTT
CDR3: CAWSVRTVKNTGELFF
J: TRBJ2-2
size: .
D: .
V: TRBV30

DNA: TGTGCCAGCAGTTTCCCCGGGGGTAGCGGAGAGACCCAGTACTTC
CDR3: CASSFPGGSGETQYF
J: TRBJ2-5
size: .
D: .
V: TRBV28

DNA: TGTGCCGCTCCGGGACAGGGACACACCGGGGAGCTGTTTTTT
CDR3: CAAPGQGHTGELFF
J: TRBJ2-2
size: .
D: TRBD1
V: TRBV30

DNA: TGCAGCGTGACACAGGGAAACTATGGCTACACCTTC
CDR3: CSVTQGNYGYTF
J: TRBJ1-2
size: .
D: .
V: TRBV29-1